This is a list of T cell receptor beta chains from one sample in a study of blood T cell repertoires in COVID-19. TCRdb's copy holds only in-frame clones and misses some; the assay was immunoSEQ multiplex PCR. The top ten clones hold around 3.9% of a sample with some 300,000 clones, 90% of them seen once. Sequences were obtained from PBMCs or T cells enriched from blood (not recorded which). The receptors here all came from a woman aged 30 to 39 who had been exposed to COVID-19. CDR3s include the opening cysteine and the closing phenylalanine or tryptophan. The D gene is left open where the match is weak. The size entry is marked missing in some rows and otherwise reads once, few, many or a size class.

J gene | V gene | clone size | D gene | CDR3 DNA | CDR3 protein
TRBJ2-7 | TRBV19 | - | - | TGTGCCAGTAGTATAGACGGCTACGAGCAGTACTTC | CASSIDGYEQYF
TRBJ1-2 | TRBV7-9 | - | - | TGTGCCAGCAGCTCACCCGATCCAAGACACCTCTATGGCTACACCTTC | CASSSPDPRHLYGYTF
TRBJ2-7 | TRBV7-2 | once | - | TGTGCCAGCAGCTTAGCCGGACTGAGAACCTACGAGCAGTACTTC | CASSLAGLRTYEQYF
TRBJ2-7 | TRBV19 | - | TRBD2 | TGTGCCAGTAGTACGGGCGGGGGGTCCTCCTACGAGCAGTACTTC | CASSTGGGSSYEQYF
TRBJ2-2 | TRBV5-4 | - | - | TGTGCCAGCAGCTTGGTGGGGCAAGACACCGGGGAGCTGTTTTTT | CASSLVGQDTGELFF
TRBJ1-2 | TRBV7-8 | many | - | TGTGCCAGCAGCGGCTACAGTCAGGGCTATGGCTACACCTTC | CASSGYSQGYGYTF
TRBJ2-7 | TRBV20-1 | - | TRBD2 | TGCAGTGCTGGGCGGGGAGGGTATGCCGTATTC | CSAGRGGYAVF
TRBJ1-1 | TRBV3-1/TRBV3-2 | - | - | TGTGCCAGCAGTAAACAGGGAAGGAACACTGAAGCTTTCTTT | CASSKQGRNTEAFF
TRBJ1-2 | TRBV9 | - | - | TGTGCCAGCAGCGTATCGGGGTTTGGCTACACCTTC | CASSVSGFGYTF
TRBJ2-7 | TRBV19 | - | TRBD1 | TGTGCCAGTAATACAGGGGGAATCTCCTACGAGCAGTACTTC | CASNTGGISYEQYF
TRBJ2-2 | TRBV4-1 | - | - | TGCGCCAGCAGCCATCGACGGGATGGCGGGGAGCTGTTTTTT | CASSHRRDGGELFF